The 10 T cell receptor beta chains reported below all come from one sample, sequenced in a study of OX40 agonist ivuxolimab in advanced cancers. Clones were sequenced by immunoSEQ multiplex PCR, and TCRdb holds only the in-frame ones, with some missing. The table shows about 62,000 clones, with approximately 92% occurring only once. The source was CD4+ or CD8+ T cells sorted from blood, collected in a trial of the OX40 agonist ivuxolimab. All receptors derive from an adult with an advanced solid tumor such as melanoma, head and neck, liver or kidney cancer.

CDR3 loop: CASTPKGAFNQPQHF. The CDR3 region has the DNA TGTGCCAGTACCCCTAAAGGGGCTTTCAATCAGCCCCAGCATTTT. The rearrangement links TRBV19 to TRBJ1-5, with TRBD1 as a possible D gene (5 bases). The CDR3 consists of 15 residues. Trimming shortened V by 7 bases and J by 3 bases, and 16 bases separated the two germline ends. CDR1 LNHDA and CDR2 SQIVND come from the germline V gene (reference sequence).

V usage is TRBV5-1 and J usage is TRBJ2-1; 11 positions match TRBD2. J was trimmed by 3 bases and V by 4 bases; bases with no gene match: 3. This CDR3 has 15 amino acids. Germline lookup yields CDR1 SGHRS and CDR2 YFSETQ. The chain's CDR3 is CASSTTSGSYNEQFF. Here the CDR3 DNA reads TGCGCCAGCAGCACAACTAGCGGGAGCTACAATGAGCAGTTCTTC. Based on the CDR3 plus reference TRBV5-1 and TRBJ2-1, the full variable domain is KAGVTQTPRYLIKTRGQQVTLSCSPISGHRSVSWYQQTPGQGLQFLFEYFSETQRNKGNFPGRFSGRQFSNSRSEMNVSTLELGDSALYLCASSTTSGSYNEQFFGPGTRLTVL.

The chain combines TRBV19 with TRBJ1-6; TRBD1 matches at 7 bases. CDR1 is LNHDA and CDR2 is SQIVND in the germline V gene (reference sequence). V was pared by 7 bases and J by 6 bases, with 3 bases of the junction left unmatched. The CDR3 totals 13 residues. The CDR3 DNA is TGTGCCAGTACCAGGGGGATTAATTCACCCCTCCACTTT. As protein: CASTRGINSPLHF.

V gene TRBV10-1 combines with J gene TRBJ2-3; D might be TRBD2 (5 bases). Germline V gives CDR1 WNHNN, CDR2 SYGVQD (reference sequence). The CDR3 totals 15 residues. Trimming pared 2 bases from V and 0 bases from J, leaving 9 bases between. The CDR3 is CASSEAQRSTDTQYF. In DNA, the CDR3 is TGCGCCAGCAGTGAGGCCCAGCGGAGCACAGATACGCAGTATTTT.

This chain joins TRBV5-4 and TRBJ1-2; D is uncertain. Germline assignment: CDR1 SGHNT and CDR2 YYREEE (reference sequence). The CDR3 is made up of 13 amino acids. Deletions cut 4 bases from V and 3 bases from J, with 10 bases between. The CDR3 DNA reads as TGTGCCAGCAGCGTCGACGGGGACTATGGCTACACCTTC. Its protein product is CASSVDGDYGYTF.

The J gene is TRBJ2-1, the V gene TRBV18, with 10 bases aligning to TRBD1. The V gene's germline CDR1 is KGHSH and CDR2 LQKENI. The CDR3 is made up of 17 amino acids. Trimming took 3 bases from V and 4 from J; bases not matched to a gene: 9. In DNA form, the CDR3 reads TGTGCCAGCTCACCCGATATGACAGGGGGCAGGTACAATGAGCAGTTCTTC. Residues: CASSPDMTGGRYNEQFF.

This chain joins TRBV7-9 and TRBJ2-3; 13 positions agree with TRBD2. Germline V CDR1 and CDR2: SEHNR, FQNEAQ (reference sequence). V lost 6 bases and J lost 5; bases outside the gene matches: 8. The CDR3 runs 16 residues. The CDR3 reads CASRNKGLAGKDTQYF. CDR3 coding DNA: TGTGCCAGCAGAAACAAGGGACTAGCGGGGAAAGATACGCAGTATTTT.

V is TRBV13 and J is TRBJ2-1; TRBD1 might be the D (5 bases). CDR1 and CDR2 from the germline V gene are PRHDT and FYEKMQ (reference sequence). The CDR3 runs 17 residues. The V gene lost 2 bases and the J gene lost 4 bases, with 18 bases spanning the gap. For the CDR3, the DNA is TGTGCCAGCAGCTTACGAATTGTCCTGGGGCCGTACAATGAGCAGTTCTTC. Translated: CASSLRIVLGPYNEQFF. The whole variable domain, filled in from reference TRBV13 and TRBJ2-1, reads AAGVIQSPRHLIKEKRETATLKCYPIPRHDTVYWYQQGPGQDPQFLISFYEKMQSDKGSIPDRFSAQQFSDYHSELNMSSLELGDSALYFCASSLRIVLGPYNEQFFGPGTRLTVL.

J is TRBJ2-7 and V is TRBV19, with 7 bases identical to TRBD2. The junction had 4 bases not matched to a gene; V was cut back by 7 bases and J by 4 bases. Per germline, CDR1 LNHDA and CDR2 SQIVND (reference sequence). CDR3 length: 12 amino acids. In nucleotides, the CDR3 is TGTGCCAGTAAGGCGCGGGGGTACGAGCAGTACTTC. This sequence encodes CASKARGYEQYF.

This chain connects TRBV7-3 to TRBJ2-3, with D possibly TRBD2 on 6 matching bases. The CDR3 covers 14 residues. CDR1 is SGHTA and CDR2 is FQGTGA in the germline V gene. Between the trimmed V and J ends, which lost 5 bases and 4 bases, there was a span of 13 bases. CDR3: CASSLQPGADTQYF. The CDR3 DNA is TGTGCCAGCAGCCTTCAACCGGGGGCAGATACGCAGTATTTT.